Included here is one TCR beta chain sequence, with context. As yet, its antigen is unknown. This sample's treatment: approximately nine-day PBMC culture with coronavirus spike peptide pools or control peptides (ViraFEST assay). Oncomine TCR Beta short-read sequencing was applied to DNA from cultured CD4+ T cells. The template was genomic DNA from cultured CD4+ T cells. TCRdb re-called the PCR reads with MiXCR, one entry per CDR3 protein. The table lists 10,000 to 12,000 distinct CDR3 sequences, approximately 53% of them singletons, with over 10% in the top ten. The sample is drawn from a study of vaccination and CD4 T cells after COVID-19. The study's findings and limits: The study sampled relatively few convalescent patients and omitted early post-infection timepoints.

The V gene lost 0 bases and the J gene lost 4 bases, with 10 bases spanning the gap. The CDR3 length is 14 residues. The V gene's germline CDR1 is GTSNPN and CDR2 SVGIG (reference sequence). V is TRBV30 and J is TRBJ1-5; no clear D gene. Material: CD4+ T cells from blood, cultured in vitro. This receptor was identified in a human donor who had recovered from COVID-19. The CDR3 sequence: CAWSVDIGNQPQHF. CDR3 coding DNA: TGTGCCTGGAGTGTAGATATAGGAAATCAGCCCCAGCATTTT.